The 29 T cell receptor beta chains reported below all come from one sample, sequenced in a study of beta chain features in type 1 diabetes. Their antigens are not known. The study, taken as a whole, reports: There was a moderate but significant shortening of TCRB CDR3s in all four CD4+ subsets of Type 1 diabetes patients.

Isolated RNA was reverse transcribed in full, so expressed TCRB transcripts were sequenced. Assay used: immunoSEQ multiplex PCR; TCRdb lists only in-frame clones, some missing. The data contain 50,000 to 55,000 clones, 55% to 70% of them seen just once; the ten biggest clones take up approximately 0.29%. Material: stem cell memory CD4+ T cells from blood. The receptors were gathered from a woman in her 30s with type 1 diabetes.

The chain combines TRBV5-4 with TRBJ1-1; 9 nucleotides match TRBD1. CDR1 and CDR2 (germline): SGHNT, YYREEE (reference sequence). The CDR3 extends over 17 amino acids. The trim removed 1 base at V and 3 bases at J, leaving 10 bases unmatched. DNA for the CDR3: TGTGCCAGCAGCTTGCTGGCCGGGACAGGGTGGCACACTGAAGCTTTCTTT. Protein: CASSLLAGTGWHTEAFF.

This clone occurred a few times. This chain joins TRBV9 and TRBJ2-1; 13 bases align to TRBD2. Trimming took 4 bases from V and 8 from J; bases not matched to a gene: 9. Germline loops: CDR1 SGDLS, CDR2 YYNGEE. The CDR3 sequence is 16 residues long. The CDR3: CASSLGLAGNRDEQFF. The CDR3 nucleotides are TGTGCCAGCAGCCTGGGACTAGCGGGAAATAGGGATGAGCAGTTCTTC.

The CDR3 here is CASSLDRGLGETQYF. The CDR3 DNA sequence: TGCGCCAGCAGCTTGGACAGGGGGCTGGGGGAGACCCAGTACTTC. This sequence joins TRBV5-1 and TRBJ2-5; 9 bases are shared with TRBD1. The germline V gene has CDR1 SGHRS and CDR2 YFSETQ. V lost 0 bases and J lost 5; bases outside the gene matches: 5. The CDR3 contains 15 residues. Supplemented by reference TRBV5-1 and TRBJ2-5, the full variable domain reads KAGVTQTPRYLIKTRGQQVTLSCSPISGHRSVSWYQQTPGQGLQFLFEYFSETQRNKGNFPGRFSGRQFSNSRSEMNVSTLELGDSALYLCASSLDRGLGETQYFGPGTRLLVL.

The chain couples TRBV28 to TRBJ2-7; TRBD1 matches at 10 bases. The germline gives CDR1 MDHEN, CDR2 SYDVKM. The CDR3 extends over 17 amino acids. V lost 6 bases and J lost 3; bases outside the gene matches: 14. CDR3 in amino acids: CASSTLVGDRGIYEQYF. The DNA for the CDR3 is TGTGCCAGCAGCACCTTGGTGGGGGACAGGGGAATCTACGAGCAGTACTTC.

The chain recombines TRBV7-3 with TRBJ2-7; perhaps TRBD2 as D (5 bases). Trimming shortened V by 5 bases and J by 5 bases, and 19 bases separated the two germline ends. The CDR3 totals 15 residues. Germline V lookup: CDR1 SGHTA, CDR2 FQGTGA. CDR3 nucleotides: TGTGCCAGCAGCCCCGGTTCCCTAGCTTTCAACGAGCAGTACTTC. Translating it yields CASSPGSLAFNEQYF.

This clone has a handful of counts. The chain uses TRBV29-1 and TRBJ1-1; the match to TRBD1 covers 9 bases. With 4 bases clipped from V and 5 bases from J, the junction kept 8 bases outside the gene matches. This CDR3 comprises 14 residues. CDR1 and CDR2 from the germline V gene are SQVTM and ANQGSEA. The CDR3, as DNA: TGCAGCGTTGTCGAGGGACAGGGAGGAACTGAAGCTTTCTTT. As protein: CSVVEGQGGTEAFF. Supplemented by reference TRBV29-1 and TRBJ1-1, the full variable domain reads SAVISQKPSRDICQRGTSLTIQCQVDSQVTMMFWYRQQPGQSLTLIATANQGSEATYESGFVIDKFPISRPNLTFSTLTVSNMSPEDSSIYLCSVVEGQGGTEAFFGQGTRLTVV.

The rearrangement joins TRBV6-6 to TRBJ2-7; 8 bases are a match to TRBD2. The V gene end was trimmed by 6 bases and the J gene end by 5 bases; junction bases not matched to a gene: 6. The CDR3 length is 13 residues. CDR1 is MNHNY and CDR2 is SVGAGI in the germline V gene (reference sequence). The CDR3 region has the DNA TGTGCCAGCAGAAGGACTAGCCCCCACGAGCAGTACTTC. It yields the protein CASRRTSPHEQYF.

In this sample, this clone turned up a few times. This rearrangement joins TRBV2 to TRBJ2-1; a weak D match, TRBD2 (6 bases). Germline loops: CDR1 SNHLY, CDR2 FYNNEI. The CDR3 loop spans 12 amino acids. The V and J ends lost 7 bases and 6 bases respectively, with 10 bases between them. CDR3 DNA: TGTGCCAGCAATCTTAGCGGCAATGAGCAGTTCTTC. Translated: CASNLSGNEQFF.

In its sample, this clone was seen a few times. The chain recombines TRBV7-3 with TRBJ2-3; D is perhaps TRBD2 (6 bases). V lost 8 bases to trimming and J lost 2 bases, with 8 bases between them. This CDR3 comprises 12 residues. Per germline, CDR1 SGHTA and CDR2 FQGTGA. CDR3 residues: CASGGNTDTQYF. CDR3 DNA sequence: TGTGCCAGCGGCGGGAACACAGATACGCAGTATTTT.

This clone was picked up one time. The J gene is TRBJ2-3, the V gene TRBV9; D unclear. Germline V gene lookup returns CDR1 SGDLS and CDR2 YYNGEE. The CDR3 totals 16 residues. V was pared by 0 bases and J by 2 bases, with 13 bases between. DNA for the CDR3: TGTGCCAGCAGCGTAGCGCCGGAGACGAACACAGATACGCAGTATTTT. Its protein product is CASSVAPETNTDTQYF.

The chain couples TRBV30 to TRBJ2-7; TRBD1 agrees at 10 bases. The CDR3 has 15 residues. Losses at the gene ends were 4 bases for V and 2 bases for J; bases not matched to a gene: 8. The germline CDR1 and CDR2 sequences are GTSNPN and SVGIG (reference sequence). The CDR3 DNA is TGTGCCTGGAATTCCTGGACAGGGGGAACCTACGAGCAGTACTTC. Its protein product is CAWNSWTGGTYEQYF.

The rearrangement links TRBV19 to TRBJ2-5, with unresolved D. This CDR3 has 12 residues. Germline CDR1 and CDR2: LNHDA and SQIVND (reference sequence). Trimming left V 4 bases short and J 5 bases short, with 8 bases between. The CDR3 DNA follows: TGTGCCAGTAGTAGACTCAAGGAGACCCAGTACTTC. Its translation: CASSRLKETQYF.

The chain links TRBV30 to TRBJ2-3; D possibly corresponds to TRBD2 (6 bases). The germline CDR1 and CDR2 sequences are GTSNPN and SVGIG (reference sequence). This CDR3 comprises 12 residues. Trimming took off 5 bases at V and 4 bases at J, with 10 bases between the two ends. CDR3 nucleotide sequence: TGTGCCTGGCAAGGAGGGGCAGATACGCAGTATTTT. Translation: CAWQGGADTQYF.

This chain joins TRBV5-6 and TRBJ2-5; TRBD2 is a possible D gene (6 bases). The J call may be incorrect, as the DNA end agrees better with TRBJ2-7. The CDR3 is 16 amino acids. The germline CDR1 and CDR2 sequences are SGHDT and YYEEEE. The DNA for the CDR3 is TGTGCCAGCAGCTTGGTCGGTAGCGGTCGCTCCTACGAGCAGTACTTC. It codes for CASSLVGSGRSYEQYF.

This clone was counted between two and nine times. This chain joins TRBV25-1 and TRBJ2-5, with 8 nucleotides matching TRBD1. This CDR3 is built from 15 residues. Germline CDR1 reads MGHDK; CDR2 reads SYGVNS. V lost 4 bases to trimming and J lost 1 base; unmatched junction nucleotides: 5. CDR3 coding DNA: TGTGCCAGCAGTGTTCCAGGACAGGGCCAAGAGACCCAGTACTTC. Translated, it gives CASSVPGQGQETQYF.

The chain couples TRBV19 to TRBJ1-4; TRBD1 agrees at 8 bases. The trim removed 5 bases at V and 8 bases at J, leaving 10 bases unmatched. The germline V gene encodes CDR1 LNHDA and CDR2 SQIVND (reference sequence). The CDR3 covers 15 residues. CDR3 loop: CASSGSPQGEEKLFF. CDR3 DNA sequence: TGTGCCAGTAGTGGGTCCCCACAGGGGGAAGAAAAACTGTTTTTT. The full variable domain, rest sourced from reference TRBV19 and TRBJ1-4, is DGGITQSPKYLFRKEGQNVTLSCEQNLNHDAMYWYRQDPGQGLRLIYYSQIVNDFQKGDIAEGYSVSREKKESFPLTVTSAQKNPTAFYLCASSGSPQGEEKLFFGSGTQLSVL.

This chain connects TRBV11-2 to TRBJ1-2, with no clear D. Between the trimmed V and J ends, which lost 1 base and 4 bases, there was a span of 7 bases. The CDR3 covers 13 residues. Germline CDR1 is SGHAT and CDR2 is FQNNGV. CDR3 DNA sequence: TGTGCCAGCAGCTTAGGCAGGTTCTATGGCTACACCTTC. Protein: CASSLGRFYGYTF.

The V gene is TRBV29-1, the J gene TRBJ1-1; D is possibly TRBD1 (6 bases). Germline values: CDR1 SQVTM, CDR2 ANQGSEA. This CDR3 comprises 11 residues. V dropped 8 bases and J dropped 11 bases, with 18 bases sitting between them. The CDR3 spells CSSAGGGLAFF. The CDR3 bases are TGCAGCTCCGCGGGGGGCGGACTGGCTTTCTTT. Variable domain in full (rest from reference TRBV29-1 and TRBJ1-1): SAVISQKPSRDICQRGTSLTIQCQVDSQVTMMFWYRQQPGQSLTLIATANQGSEATYESGFVIDKFPISRPNLTFSTLTVSNMSPEDSSIYLCSSAGGGLAFFGQGTRLTVV.

The sample holds a few counts of this clone. This chain joins TRBV19 and TRBJ2-1, with 11 positions matching TRBD1. J was trimmed by 7 bases and V by 5 bases; bases with no gene match: 4. The CDR3 has 14 residues. Germline loops: CDR1 LNHDA, CDR2 SQIVND (reference sequence). In nucleotides, the CDR3 is TGTGCCAGTAGTCCAGGGACAGGGGGGAATGAGCAGTTCTTC. It translates to CASSPGTGGNEQFF.

The chain couples TRBV4-1 to TRBJ1-2; D is possibly TRBD1 (5 bases). V dropped 6 bases and J dropped 2 bases, with 13 bases sitting between them. The germline gives CDR1 MGHRA, CDR2 YSYEKL. The CDR3 has 14 amino acids. DNA for the CDR3: TGCGCCAGCAGGGAGGGGATAGGCAACTATGGCTACACCTTC. Protein product: CASREGIGNYGYTF.

This rearrangement joins TRBV29-1 to TRBJ1-3; weak D call: TRBD1 (5 bases). The germline V gene has CDR1 SQVTM and CDR2 ANQGSEA. The CDR3 contains 14 residues. Trimming stripped 5 bases from V and 0 bases from J, with 11 bases between. CDR3 sequence: CSVRDSLSGNTIYF. For the CDR3, the DNA is TGCAGCGTTCGAGACAGTCTCTCTGGAAACACCATATATTTT.

The chain is built from TRBV18 and TRBJ2-1, with TRBD1 identical over 9 bases. The V and J ends lost 6 bases and 4 bases, in that order; junction bases with no gene match: 7. Germline V gene sequence: CDR1 KGHSH, CDR2 LQKENI. CDR3 length: 15 amino acids. CDR3 sequence: CASSPGTGTYNEQFF. The CDR3, as DNA: TGTGCCAGCTCCCCCGGGACAGGGACTTACAATGAGCAGTTCTTC.

The rearrangement links TRBV13 to TRBJ1-1; the D is unclear. V gave up 0 bases and J gave up 1 base, with 6 bases separating them. The CDR3 is 14 amino acids. Germline CDR1 reads PRHDT; CDR2 reads FYEKMQ (reference sequence). Written as DNA, the CDR3 is TGTGCCAGCAGCTTAGGGAGAGGGAACACTGAAGCTTTCTTT. Translating gives CASSLGRGNTEAFF. Full variable domain (missing parts from reference TRBV13 and TRBJ1-1): AAGVIQSPRHLIKEKRETATLKCYPIPRHDTVYWYQQGPGQDPQFLISFYEKMQSDKGSIPDRFSAQQFSDYHSELNMSSLELGDSALYFCASSLGRGNTEAFFGQGTRLTVV.

This clone has just one count. The chain uses TRBV5-1 and TRBJ2-2, with 8 bases that match TRBD1. Trimming cost V 4 bases and J 6 bases; bases outside gene matches: 8. From germline, CDR1 is SGHRS and CDR2 YFSETQ. The CDR3 has 15 amino acids. The CDR3 DNA reads as TGCGCCAGCAGCCATGGACAGGGCGTGCCCGGGGAGCTGTTTTTT. Translated: CASSHGQGVPGELFF. The whole variable domain, filled in from reference TRBV5-1 and TRBJ2-2, reads KAGVTQTPRYLIKTRGQQVTLSCSPISGHRSVSWYQQTPGQGLQFLFEYFSETQRNKGNFPGRFSGRQFSNSRSEMNVSTLELGDSALYLCASSHGQGVPGELFFGEGSRLTVL.

J is TRBJ1-1 and V is TRBV6-5, with 8 bases lining up with TRBD1. Looked up from germline, CDR1 is MNHEY and CDR2 is SVGAGI. The CDR3 loop spans 14 amino acids. J was trimmed by 4 bases and V by 4 bases; bases with no gene match: 5. Here the CDR3 DNA reads TGTGCCAGCAGTTTCCAGGGGGCCGCCACTGAAGCTTTCTTT. Translation gives CASSFQGAATEAFF.

The rearrangement uses TRBV5-4 and TRBJ2-4; TRBD2 agrees at 7 bases. CDR3 length equals 15 residues. Germline assignment: CDR1 SGHNT and CDR2 YYREEE (reference sequence). V lost 4 bases and J lost 3; bases outside the gene matches: 7. The CDR3: CASSLGGSVKNIQYF. As DNA, the CDR3 is TGTGCCAGCAGCCTGGGAGGGTCGGTCAAAAACATTCAGTACTTC.

V is TRBV6-4 and J is TRBJ2-5, with a possible D match to TRBD2 (6 bases). This CDR3 has 13 amino acids. Germline V lookup: CDR1 MRHNA, CDR2 SNTAGT. Trimming pared 8 bases from V and 12 bases from J, leaving 22 bases between. In nucleotides, the CDR3 is TGTGCCAGCGGCGGGGAACCCGGGGAGTCAAAGTACTTC. The encoded protein is CASGGEPGESKYF.

This chain uses TRBV15 with TRBJ2-3; 13 nucleotides line up with TRBD2. V trimming: 2 bases; J trimming: 0 bases; junction bases outside the gene matches: 2. CDR1 is LNHNV and CDR2 is YYDKDF in the germline V gene (reference sequence). This CDR3 spans 17 amino acids. CDR3 protein: CATSRRLAGGSTDTQYF. CDR3 sequence (DNA): TGTGCCACCAGCAGAAGACTAGCGGGAGGTAGCACAGATACGCAGTATTTT.

This clone has only a few counts. The chain joins TRBV23-1 to TRBJ2-3; TRBD1 aligns across 12 bases. TRBV23-1 is classed as an ORF, of uncertain function. This CDR3 has 16 residues. With V trimmed by 4 bases and J by 4 bases, 6 bases remained unmatched. CDR3: CASSPPGDRGPDTQYF. In nucleotides, the CDR3 is TGCGCCAGCAGTCCTCCGGGGGACAGGGGGCCAGATACGCAGTATTTT.